The clone carrying this T cell receptor beta chain was found many times. No antigen is known for it. The data derive from a study of T-cell reconstitution after alpha-beta-depleted transplantation in children. Overall study results and limits: The origin of high day-60 TCRbeta diversity in some patients lay in surviving recipient T cells and thymic progenitors. At the one-year point after transplant, T-cell counts and TCRbeta diversity were found to come mostly from T cells that had been newly produced.

Unique molecular identifiers were used in preparing the TCRbeta library. Each CDR3 protein is one row after TCRdb ran MiXCR on the PCR reads. This table holds around 250,000 distinct CDR3 sequences, roughly 7.7% found once. This CDR3 has 16 residues. Germline V lookup: CDR1 SGDLS, CDR2 YYNGEE. The J segment lost 7 bases and the V segment lost 6 bases, leaving 10 bases of the junction unmatched. The receptor's source is a male patient between 10 and 17 years old who had a stem cell transplant for acute lymphoblastic leukemia, so the T cells may come from the graft donor. The chain links TRBV9 to TRBJ2-2; 12 nucleotides match TRBD2. The material sequenced was PBMCs, mostly from graft donor cells, taken 180 days after TCRalphabeta/CD19-depleted stem cell transplant. The CDR3 sequence: CASNSRTSGEFGELFF. The CDR3 DNA reads TGTGCCAGCAACTCCAGGACTAGCGGGGAATTCGGGGAGCTGTTTTTT.